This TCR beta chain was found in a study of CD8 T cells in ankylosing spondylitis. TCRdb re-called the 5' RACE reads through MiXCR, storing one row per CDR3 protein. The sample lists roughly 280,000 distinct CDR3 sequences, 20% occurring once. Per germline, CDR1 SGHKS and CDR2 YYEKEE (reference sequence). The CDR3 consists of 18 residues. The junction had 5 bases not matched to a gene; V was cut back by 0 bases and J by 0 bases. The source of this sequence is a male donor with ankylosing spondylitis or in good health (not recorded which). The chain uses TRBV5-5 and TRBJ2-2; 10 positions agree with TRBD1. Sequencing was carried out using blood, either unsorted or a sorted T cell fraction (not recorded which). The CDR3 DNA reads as TGTGCCAGCAGCTTGGCCGGGGGGACAGGGGCGAACACCGGGGAGCTGTTTTTT. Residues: CASSLAGGTGANTGELFF.